The text below deals with one T cell receptor (beta chain). Its antigen is not identified. The method was immunoSEQ multiplex PCR; TCRdb's version includes in-frame clones alone and lacks a portion of them. The sample shows about 180,000 clones, about 89% of them seen only once. Germline V gene data show CDR1 as GTSNPN and CDR2 as SVGIG (reference sequence). Trimming removed 2 bases at V and 5 bases at J, with 7 bases between. This CDR3 spans 12 amino acids. The sample belongs to a study of cytomegalovirus exposure and HLA in healthy donors. Study-level background: The approximately 110 validation repertoires used a platform that matched the one used for the approximately 610 first-cohort repertoires, as a later analysis reported.

The study drew the donors from its roughly 110-subject validation cohort, separate from the roughly 700-subject first cohort. Regarding the study as a whole: TCR clusters originating in the first cohort tended to co-occur in the 110 or so validation repertoires, according to a later analysis.

This TCR came from a young man in good health and CMV-seropositive. Sample: PBMCs. The J gene is TRBJ1-5, the V gene TRBV30, with D uncertain. In DNA form, the CDR3 reads TGTGCCTGGAGTAGCCCCCATCAGCCCCAGCATTTT. Residues: CAWSSPHQPQHF.